The 29 T cell receptor beta chains in this list originate from one sample, sequenced in a study of T cells in Graves' hyperthyroidism and ophthalmopathy. From RNA transcripts, TCR beta CDR3 regions were amplified. In the first-round RT-PCR of the TCR CDR3, the HTBI primer set was used. TCRdb reprocessed the multiplex PCR reads with MiXCR, giving one entry per CDR3 protein. The top ten hold approximately 11% of the sample, which has under 400,000 distinct CDR3 sequences, more than 11% seen once. The sequencing sample was made of blood. The receptors were gathered from a woman aged 60-75 years with Graves' hyperthyroidism.

This sequence joins TRBV3-1 and TRBJ2-1; D unclear. Trimming stripped 0 bases from V and 7 bases from J, with 10 bases between. Germline V gene data show CDR1 as LGHDT and CDR2 as YNNKEL (reference sequence). CDR3 size: 14 residues. CDR3 in amino acids: CASSQDTLRNEQFF. CDR3 bases: TGTGCCAGCAGCCAAGATACCCTGAGGAATGAGCAGTTCTTC.

This clonotype showed up just a few times. This rearrangement joins TRBV29-1 to TRBJ2-1, with D hard to call. The V end was cut by 3 bases, the J end by 10 bases, with 10 bases between. Germline V gives CDR1 SQVTM, CDR2 ANQGSEA. CDR3 length: 11 amino acids. The CDR3 DNA reads TGCAGCGTTGAGGCAGCGACCGAGCAGTTCTTC. Amino acid sequence: CSVEAATEQFF.

This chain connects TRBV10-3 to TRBJ2-2; the D is unclear. The V end was cut by 5 bases, the J end by 2 bases, with 15 bases between. The germline V gene encodes CDR1 ENHRY and CDR2 SYGVKD. The CDR3 is made up of 16 amino acids. The CDR3 sequence: CAISIESPPNTGELFF. In DNA form, the CDR3 reads TGTGCCATCAGTATTGAGAGCCCCCCCAACACCGGGGAGCTGTTTTTT.

The V gene is TRBV10-1, the J gene TRBJ1-1, with TRBD1 matching 7 bases. Looked up from germline, CDR1 is WNHNN and CDR2 is SYGVQD (reference sequence). Trimming took 8 bases from V and 7 from J; bases not matched to a gene: 10. The CDR3 runs to 13 residues. For the CDR3, the DNA is TGCGCCAGCCATCACCCAGGGGACAGTGAAGCTTTCTTT. Its protein is CASHHPGDSEAFF.

The table lists this clonotype with a few counts. The V call is TRBV28, the J call TRBJ1-1; tentative D call: TRBD1 (6 bases). V was clipped by 5 bases and J by 7 bases, with 11 bases between them. This CDR3 spans 12 amino acids. Germline assignment: CDR1 MDHEN and CDR2 SYDVKM. The CDR3 loop reads CASSRGGGEAFF. DNA of the CDR3: TGTGCCAGCAGTAGAGGGGGAGGTGAAGCTTTCTTT.

The V call is TRBV7-9, the J call TRBJ2-3, with TRBD1 matching over 9 bases. This CDR3 comprises 14 residues. Per the germline V gene, CDR1 is SEHNR and CDR2 is FQNEAQ (reference sequence). Trimming cost V 5 bases and J 4 bases; bases outside gene matches: 4. The CDR3 coding sequence is TGTGCCAGCAGCACCAACAGGGGGCCAGATACGCAGTATTTT. Encoded protein: CASSTNRGPDTQYF.

This clonotype was counted a few times. The chain couples TRBV5-5 to TRBJ1-2, with 7 bases identical to TRBD1. V lost 1 base, J lost 1 base, and 4 bases stayed unmatched. The length of the CDR3 is 15 residues. Germline values: CDR1 SGHKS, CDR2 YYEKEE (reference sequence). This chain's CDR3 is CASSLWTGGNYGYTF. The CDR3 DNA sequence: TGTGCCAGCAGCTTGTGGACAGGTGGTAACTATGGCTACACCTTC.

Many counts were recorded for this clonotype. The rearrangement joins TRBV3-1 to TRBJ1-2, with 7 bases lining up with TRBD1. Losses at the gene ends were 6 bases for V and 7 bases for J; bases not matched to a gene: 5. The CDR3 runs 12 residues. Germline CDR1 LGHDT, CDR2 YNNKEL (reference sequence). CDR3: CASSREGAGYTF. CDR3 bases: TGTGCCAGCAGTCGAGAGGGGGCTGGCTACACCTTC.

This clonotype was counted ten times or more. The chain has TRBV7-9 and TRBJ2-2; 9 nucleotides line up with TRBD2. This CDR3 has 16 amino acids. V was clipped by 2 bases and J by 2 bases; unmatched bases: 3. Germline V gene data show CDR1 as SEHNR and CDR2 as FQNEAQ (reference sequence). The CDR3: CASSLSAGGNTGELFF. The CDR3 nucleotides read TGTGCCAGCAGCTTATCAGCGGGAGGCAACACCGGGGAGCTGTTTTTT. The entire variable domain, with the rest obtained from reference TRBV7-9 and TRBJ2-2, is as follows: DTGVSQNPRHKITKRGQNVTFRCDPISEHNRLYWYRQTLGQGPEFLTYFQNEAQLEKSRLLSDRFSAERPKGSFSTLEIQRTEQGDSAMYLCASSLSAGGNTGELFFGEGSRLTVL.

This chain joins TRBV6-5 and TRBJ2-7, with 8 nucleotides matching TRBD1. The V gene end was trimmed by 1 base and the J gene end by 3 bases; junction bases not matched to a gene: 32. Germline CDR1 reads MNHEY; CDR2 reads SVGAGI. The CDR3 totals 24 residues. The CDR3 loop is CASSYLTLQTGFGGPDRDGYEQYF. CDR3 nucleotides: TGTGCCAGCAGTTACTTAACCCTCCAGACAGGGTTTGGGGGACCGGACAGGGACGGCTACGAGCAGTACTTC.

This clonotype was observed many times. The rearrangement joins TRBV11-2 to TRBJ2-1; possibly TRBD1 or TRBD2 for D (5 bases each). The CDR3 contains 15 residues. V was cut by 2 bases and J by 1 base, with 9 bases left in between. Germline loops: CDR1 SGHAT, CDR2 FQNNGV. DNA of the CDR3: TGTGCCAGCAGCTTATGGGGCGGGTCCTACAATGAGCAGTTCTTC. It translates to CASSLWGGSYNEQFF.

This chain uses TRBV15 with TRBJ2-1, with D unresolved. This CDR3 is 17 amino acids long. V lost 3 bases to trimming and J lost 6 bases, with 21 bases between them. Looked up from germline, CDR1 is LNHNV and CDR2 is YYDKDF (reference sequence). CDR3 amino acids: CATSSPHQGPPGNEQFF. CDR3 coding DNA: TGTGCCACCAGCAGTCCCCACCAAGGACCACCAGGCAATGAGCAGTTCTTC.

The V call is TRBV4-1, the J call TRBJ2-7, with D perhaps matching TRBD1 (5 bases). Germline-derived CDR1 and CDR2 are MGHRA and YSYEKL. This CDR3 region has 18 residues. V was pared by 3 bases and J by 3 bases, with 24 bases between. The CDR3 DNA sequence: TGCGCCAGCAGCCAGGACCTACTTAGGACAAAAAAGAACTACGAGCAGTACTTC. As protein: CASSQDLLRTKKNYEQYF.

This clonotype was picked up a small number of times. The V call is TRBV20-1, the J call TRBJ2-2; 14 bases fit TRBD2. The J segment lost 3 bases and the V segment lost 0 bases, leaving 6 bases of the junction unmatched. CDR1 DFQATT and CDR2 SNEGSKA come from the germline V gene (reference sequence). CDR3 size: 18 residues. The CDR3 loop is CSARDGTSGSSYTGELFF. In DNA, the CDR3 is TGCAGTGCTAGAGATGGGACTAGCGGGAGCTCGTACACCGGGGAGCTGTTTTTT.

This clonotype was recorded many times. The chain carries TRBV30 and TRBJ1-1; 8 bases line up with TRBD1. The germline gives CDR1 GTSNPN, CDR2 SVGIG (reference sequence). The V segment lost 3 bases and the J segment 4 bases; nucleotides outside the gene matches: 10. The CDR3 runs 15 residues. The DNA for the CDR3 is TGTGCCTGGAGCCTCGGACAGGGCGTAAGCACTGAAGCTTTCTTT. Translating gives CAWSLGQGVSTEAFF.

This clonotype was recorded many times. The CDR3: CASSVTSGYNEQFF. DNA for the CDR3: TGTGCCAGCAGCGTGACTAGCGGGTACAATGAGCAGTTCTTC. The rearrangement uses TRBV7-3 and TRBJ2-1; 10 positions agree with TRBD2. The CDR3 spans 14 residues. Germline V gene lookup returns CDR1 SGHTA and CDR2 FQGTGA. V lost 5 bases and J lost 4; bases outside the gene matches: 2.

This clonotype occurred many times. V and J are TRBV6-5 and TRBJ1-1; D call uncertain. The CDR3 spans 15 residues. V dropped 2 bases and J dropped 4 bases, with 14 bases sitting between them. Germline V lookup: CDR1 MNHEY, CDR2 SVGAGI. For the CDR3, the DNA is TGTGCCAGCAGTTACGCTTTTACGTCGGTCACTGAAGCTTTCTTT. Its translation: CASSYAFTSVTEAFF.

V is TRBV29-1 and J is TRBJ2-6, with D possibly matching TRBD1 (5 bases). The CDR3 totals 15 residues. V was clipped by 4 bases and J by 3 bases, with 13 bases between them. Germline V gene data show CDR1 as SQVTM and CDR2 as ANQGSEA. CDR3 in DNA: TGCAGCGTTGTGCTAGGGGCCGGTGGGGCCAACGTCCTGACTTTC. Encoded protein: CSVVLGAGGANVLTF.

This clonotype occurred many times. The chain is built from TRBV28 and TRBJ1-1; possible D gene TRBD1, 5 bases. The ends were cut back, 5 bases at V and 5 bases at J, with 15 bases in the middle. The V gene's germline CDR1 is MDHEN and CDR2 SYDVKM. This CDR3 contains 14 residues. CDR3 residues: CASSLGAHRTEAFF. The CDR3 region has the DNA TGTGCCAGCAGTCTAGGGGCACATCGGACTGAAGCTTTCTTT.

This chain uses TRBV9 with TRBJ2-7; D is possibly TRBD1 (5 bases). Germline V CDR1 and CDR2: SGDLS, YYNGEE. The CDR3 is 16 residues long. Trimming took off 4 bases at V and 2 bases at J, with 19 bases between the two ends. This CDR3 reads CASSSRQSLFTYEQYF. CDR3 bases: TGTGCCAGCAGCTCCCGACAGAGCCTATTCACCTACGAGCAGTACTTC.

This clonotype has at least ten counts. The chain has TRBV18 and TRBJ1-5, with 9 bases fitting TRBD1. The ends lost 2 bases at V and 5 bases at J; junction bases unmatched: 4. This CDR3 comprises 15 residues. From germline, CDR1 is KGHSH and CDR2 LQKENI. DNA for the CDR3: TGTGCCAGCTCACCAGGGACAGGGATGTATCAGCCCCAGCATTTT. It specifies CASSPGTGMYQPQHF.

This clonotype was seen more than once but under ten times. The chain couples TRBV15 to TRBJ2-3, with unresolved D. Looked up from germline, CDR1 is LNHNV and CDR2 is YYDKDF (reference sequence). V lost 0 bases and J lost 4, with 8 bases in between. There are 14 residues in the CDR3. CDR3 region: CATSRESVADTQYF. DNA of the CDR3: TGTGCCACCAGCAGAGAATCTGTGGCAGATACGCAGTATTTT. Together with reference TRBV15 and TRBJ2-3, the CDR3 gives the full variable domain: DAMVIQNPRYQVTQFGKPVTLSCSQTLNHNVMYWYQQKSSQAPKLLFHYYDKDFNNEADTPDNFQSRRPNTSFCFLDIRSPGLGDTAMYLCATSRESVADTQYFGPGTRLTVL.

This clonotype was found many times. The rearrangement joins TRBV12-3 or TRBV12-4 to TRBJ1-4, with 7 positions matching TRBD1. With V trimmed by 5 bases and J by 13 bases, 16 bases remained unmatched. CDR3 size: 15 residues. CDR3 sequence reads: CASSPTDGTVESLFF. The CDR3 DNA is TGTGCCAGCAGTCCCACTGATGGGACAGTTGAATCACTGTTTTTT.

At least ten counts were recorded for this clonotype. The rearrangement uses TRBV2 and TRBJ2-1; TRBD1 matches at 9 bases. The length of the CDR3 is 14 residues. Germline V lookup: CDR1 SNHLY, CDR2 FYNNEI. V lost 6 bases to trimming and J lost 4 bases; unmatched junction nucleotides: 4. The CDR3 DNA reads as TGTGCCAGCAGGGACAGGGGCATATACAATGAGCAGTTCTTC. Translation: CASRDRGIYNEQFF. The whole variable domain, remainder taken from reference TRBV2 and TRBJ2-1, is EPEVTQTPSHQVTQMGQEVILRCVPISNHLYFYWYRQILGQKVEFLVSFYNNEISEKSEIFDDQFSVERPDGSNFTLKIRSTKLEDSAMYFCASRDRGIYNEQFFGPGTRLTVL.

This clonotype was observed many times. This chain joins TRBV7-3 and TRBJ2-1; 13 nucleotides align to TRBD2. The germline gives CDR1 SGHTA, CDR2 FQGTGA. CDR3 length: 14 residues. V trimming: 8 bases; J trimming: 8 bases; junction bases outside the gene matches: 6. DNA of the CDR3: TGTGCCAGCTCCAGGACTAGCGGGAGCTATGAGCAGTTCTTC. Translated, it gives CASSRTSGSYEQFF.

This sequence joins TRBV6-2 or TRBV6-3 and TRBJ2-2, with D perhaps TRBD1 or TRBD2 (5 bases each). Per germline, CDR1 MNHEY and CDR2 SVGEGT. The CDR3 has 17 residues. Trimming removed 6 bases from V and 2 bases from J, with 19 bases in between. The CDR3 sequence is CASRPRDGQPNTGELFF. The CDR3 DNA reads TGTGCCAGCAGACCCCGGGACGGCCAACCAAACACCGGGGAGCTGTTTTTT.

This clonotype showed up just a few times. Written as DNA, the CDR3 is TGTGCCAGCAGCCCTAGCGGACTGAGGGATGAGCAGTTCTTC. Translating it yields CASSPSGLRDEQFF. V and J are TRBV14 and TRBJ2-1; TRBD2 aligns across 7 bases. From germline, CDR1 is SGHDN and CDR2 FVKESK. There are 14 residues in the CDR3. J lost 8 bases, V lost 4 bases, and 8 bases had no gene match.

This clonotype was detected only a few times. The rearrangement uses TRBV28 and TRBJ2-1, with 13 bases lining up with TRBD2. The V segment lost 4 bases and the J segment 8 bases; nucleotides outside the gene matches: 8. The CDR3 has 16 residues. Germline lookup yields CDR1 MDHEN and CDR2 SYDVKM. CDR3 DNA sequence: TGTGCCAGCAGTTCACGGAGACTAGCGGGAGGCTATGAGCAGTTCTTC. As protein: CASSSRRLAGGYEQFF.

This chain joins TRBV5-4 and TRBJ2-5; TRBD1 might be the D (5 bases). The V and J ends lost 0 bases and 5 bases respectively, with 11 bases between them. The length of the CDR3 is 14 residues. Germline values: CDR1 SGHNT, CDR2 YYREEE (reference sequence). The chain's CDR3 is CASSLEGNGETQYF. As DNA, the CDR3 is TGTGCCAGCAGCTTGGAGGGGAACGGGGAGACCCAGTACTTC.